Listed below are T cell receptor beta chains from one sample, sequenced in a study of cytomegalovirus exposure and HLA in healthy donors. The repertoire was sequenced with immunoSEQ multiplex PCR; TCRdb's copy has only in-frame clones and lacks some. The data hold around 130,000 clones, with around 8.5% observed a single time. The sequencing input was PBMCs. These receptors were collected from a man aged 35 to 55 in good health and CMV-seronegative. Each CDR3 is given with its conserved first and last residue. Fields, in order: D gene, clone size, J gene, CDR3 length, V gene, CDR3 protein, CDR3 DNA. D genes are given only for firm matches. The size field is filled for only some rows; it gives once, few, many or a size class.

>TRBD1|few|TRBJ1-2|15|TRBV7-9
CASSNAGTGGDGYTF
TGTGCCAGCAGCAACGCCGGGACAGGGGGCGATGGCTACACCTTC
>TRBD1|few|TRBJ2-7|16|TRBV5-6
CASSWGTGGIVYEQYF
TGTGCCAGCAGCTGGGGGACAGGGGGTATCGTCTACGAGCAGTACTTC
>TRBD2|few|TRBJ2-5|15|TRBV4-1
CASSHLSGGQETQYF
TGCGCCAGCAGCCACCTTAGCGGGGGGCAAGAGACCCAGTACTTC
>NA|once|TRBJ1-3|14|TRBV7-9
CASSSQGSGNTIYF
TGTGCCAGCAGCTCCCAGGGATCGGGAAACACCATATATTTT
>NA|NA|TRBJ1-6|15|TRBV4-3
CASSQTGTLNSPLHF
TGCGCCAGCAGCCAAACCGGGACTCTTAATTCACCCCTCCACTTT
>TRBD1|NA|TRBJ1-1|15|TRBV7-2
CASSSNPGQGGPTFF
TGTGCCAGCAGCTCGAACCCGGGACAGGGGGGCCCTACTTTCTTT
>NA|few|TRBJ1-4|16|TRBV6-1
CASSELRGRANEKLFF
TGTGCCAGCAGTGAATTACGGGGAAGGGCTAATGAAAAACTGTTTTTT
>NA|few|TRBJ1-2|14|TRBV27
CASSLSGEFPVGTF
TGTGCCAGCAGCCTGTCCGGGGAGTTCCCGGTTGGAACCTTC
>NA|NA|TRBJ2-2|14|TRBV6-5
CATRGEGDTGELFF
TGTGCCACTCGGGGGGAGGGGGACACCGGGGAGCTGTTTTTT
>NA|NA|TRBJ2-7|14|TRBV5-1
CASSPGLLTYEQYF
TGCGCCAGCAGCCCGGGACTCCTCACCTACGAGCAGTACTTC
>NA|few|TRBJ2-5|15|TRBV7-2
CASSPGLSYQETQYF
TGTGCCAGCAGCCCCGGACTTTCGTACCAAGAGACCCAGTACTTC
>TRBD1|few|TRBJ1-2|15|TRBV28
CASSELGQAKDGYTF
TGTGCCAGCAGCGAGCTGGGACAGGCAAAGGATGGCTACACCTTC
>NA|NA|TRBJ1-6|15|TRBV4-1
CASTGAGAGGSPLHF
TGCGCCAGCACCGGGGCAGGGGCCGGCGGTTCACCCCTCCACTTT
>NA|NA|TRBJ2-3|15|TRBV7-3
CASSFGPGFTDTQYF
TGTGCCAGCAGCTTTGGTCCGGGATTCACAGATACGCAGTATTTT
>TRBD2|few|TRBJ2-5|15|TRBV5-1
CASSEGTSWRETQYF
TGCGCCAGCAGCGAGGGGACTAGCTGGCGAGAGACCCAGTACTTC
>TRBD2|few|TRBJ2-1|15|TRBV28
CASTPYERGIDEQFF
TGTGCCAGCACCCCCTACGAGCGGGGAATCGATGAGCAGTTCTTC
>TRBD2|few|TRBJ2-3|15|TRBV7-8
CASSFRTSSTDTQYF
TGTGCCAGCAGCTTCAGGACTAGCAGCACAGATACGCAGTATTTT
>NA|NA|TRBJ1-3|14|TRBV6-6
CASSLPDPGNTIYF
TGTGCCAGCAGTTTACCAGATCCTGGAAACACCATATATTTT
>TRBD1|NA|TRBJ1-1|16|TRBV5-4
CASSFGAGGKNTEAFF
TGTGCCAGCAGCTTTGGAGCAGGGGGGAAGAACACTGAAGCTTTCTTT
>NA|NA|TRBJ1-5|15|TRBV7-7
CASSLRTETNQPQHF
TGTGCCAGCAGCTTACGGACAGAGACGAATCAGCCCCAGCATTTT
>TRBD1|NA|TRBJ2-5|13|TRBV29-1
CSVEGDRGETQYF
TGCAGCGTTGAAGGGGACAGGGGAGAGACCCAGTACTTC
>TRBD1|NA|TRBJ2-3|13|TRBV4-3
CASSQTGGDTQYF
TGCGCCAGCAGCCAAACAGGGGGGGATACGCAGTATTTT
>NA|NA|TRBJ1-1|14|TRBV6-1
CASSGTGLNTEAFF
TGTGCCAGCAGTGGTACAGGTTTGAACACTGAAGCTTTCTTT
>TRBD2|NA|TRBJ2-1|16|TRBV5-1
CASTFSGGRVRDEQFF
TGCGCCAGCACTTTTAGCGGGGGTAGGGTCAGAGATGAGCAGTTCTTC
>TRBD1|NA|TRBJ2-1|13|TRBV2
CASLRDRGNEQFF
TGTGCCAGCCTCCGGGACAGGGGCAATGAGCAGTTCTTC
>TRBD1|few|TRBJ2-7|14|TRBV27
CASKPGQGLYEQYF
TGTGCCAGCAAACCGGGACAGGGGTTGTACGAGCAGTACTTC
>NA|NA|TRBJ1-2|16|TRBV7-9
CASSLEARDNSHGYTF
TGTGCCAGCAGCTTAGAGGCCCGGGACAATTCCCATGGCTACACCTTC
>TRBD1|NA|TRBJ2-3|15|TRBV28
CASSRTGLSTDTQYF
TGTGCCAGCAGTCGGACAGGGCTCAGCACAGATACGCAGTATTTT
>TRBD1|NA|TRBJ1-1|15|TRBV11-2
CASSPGTGGPTEAFF
TGTGCCAGCAGCCCCGGGACAGGGGGGCCCACTGAAGCTTTCTTT
>TRBD2|few|TRBJ2-3|15|TRBV7-9
CASSPGGAGTDTQYF
TGTGCCAGCAGCCCCGGGGGGGCCGGGACAGATACGCAGTATTTT
>NA|few|TRBJ1-1|11|TRBV19
CASLSGTEAFF
TGTGCCAGTCTATCTGGCACTGAAGCTTTCTTT
>TRBD1|few|TRBJ1-2|15|TRBV28
CASSPQGVNIYGYTF
TGTGCCAGCAGCCCGCAGGGGGTGAATATCTATGGCTACACCTTC
>NA|NA|TRBJ1-5|15|TRBV6-5
CASSPTPDTGQPQHF
TGTGCCAGCAGTCCAACCCCGGACACGGGTCAGCCCCAGCATTTT
>TRBD2|few|TRBJ2-7|17|TRBV7-9
CASSFPVSGGLHYEQYF
TGTGCCAGCAGCTTCCCCGTTAGCGGGGGCCTACACTACGAGCAGTACTTC
>TRBD2|few|TRBJ2-3|17|TRBV7-8
CASSLPRLASTKDTQYF
TGTGCCAGCAGCTTACCACGACTAGCAAGTACCAAAGATACGCAGTATTTT
>NA|NA|TRBJ1-3|14|TRBV7-9
CASSSQGFGNTIYF
TGTGCCAGCAGCTCACAGGGTTTTGGAAACACCATATATTTT
>NA|few|TRBJ1-6|15|TRBV19
CASSIEAGVNSPLHF
TGTGCCAGTAGTATAGAGGCAGGGGTTAATTCACCCCTCCACTTT
>NA|few|TRBJ1-6|15|TRBV19
CASSTGPAGGSPLHF
TGTGCCAGTAGTACAGGACCGGCCGGAGGGTCACCCCTCCACTTT
>NA|once|TRBJ1-1|17|TRBV9
CASSVALGGGGYTEAFF
TGTGCCAGCAGCGTAGCTTTGGGGGGAGGAGGGTACACTGAAGCTTTCTTT
>NA|few|TRBJ2-1|14|TRBV6-1
CASTLSQGRNEQFF
TGTGCCAGCACCCTCTCCCAGGGGAGAAATGAGCAGTTCTTC
>TRBD1|few|TRBJ1-3|19|TRBV9
CASSADRDHLALSGNTIYF
TGTGCCAGCAGCGCCGACAGGGACCATCTAGCTCTCTCTGGAAACACCATATATTTT
>TRBD1|few|TRBJ2-6|18|TRBV18
CASTPTPGQGSGANVLTF
TGTGCCAGCACACCCACCCCGGGACAGGGGTCTGGGGCCAACGTCCTGACTTTC